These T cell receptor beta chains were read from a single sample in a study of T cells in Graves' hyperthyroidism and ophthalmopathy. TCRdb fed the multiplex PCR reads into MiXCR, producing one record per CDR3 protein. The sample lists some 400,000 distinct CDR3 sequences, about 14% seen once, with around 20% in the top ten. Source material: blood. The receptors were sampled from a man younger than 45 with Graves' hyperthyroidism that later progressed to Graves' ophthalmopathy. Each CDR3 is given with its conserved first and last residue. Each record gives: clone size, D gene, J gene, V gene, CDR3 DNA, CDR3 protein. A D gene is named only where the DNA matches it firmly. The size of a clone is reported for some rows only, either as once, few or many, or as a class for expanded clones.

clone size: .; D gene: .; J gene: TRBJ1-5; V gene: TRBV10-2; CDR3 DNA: TGCGCCAGCACCACCGGGCAGTACCAGCCCCAGCATTTT; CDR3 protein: CASTTGQYQPQHF
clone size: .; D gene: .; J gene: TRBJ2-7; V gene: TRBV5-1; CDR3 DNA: TGCGCCAGCAGCTCCGGATTACTCTACGAGCAGTACTTC; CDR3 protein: CASSSGLLYEQYF
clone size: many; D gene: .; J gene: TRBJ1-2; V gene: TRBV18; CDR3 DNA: TGTGCCAGCTCAATCCAGGGGCCCGCGGACTATGGCTACACCTTC; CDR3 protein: CASSIQGPADYGYTF
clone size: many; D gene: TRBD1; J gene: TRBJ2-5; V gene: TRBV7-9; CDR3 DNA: TGTGCCAGCTGGCCGGGGACAGGGGGGCCGGAGACCCAGTACTTC; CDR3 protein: CASWPGTGGPETQYF
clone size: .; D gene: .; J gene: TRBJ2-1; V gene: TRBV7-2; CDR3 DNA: TGTGCCAGCAGCTTGGGCGGGGCGAGCTCCTACAATGAGCAGTTCTTC; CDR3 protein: CASSLGGASSYNEQFF
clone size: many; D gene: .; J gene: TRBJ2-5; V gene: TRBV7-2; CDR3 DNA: TGTGCCAGCAGCTTAGAGGCTCGGGTTGGAGGGGGGAAAGAGACCCAGTACTTC; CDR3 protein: CASSLEARVGGGKETQYF
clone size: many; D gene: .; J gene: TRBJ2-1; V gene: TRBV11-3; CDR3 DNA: TGTGCCAGCAGCTCTTACTCCACTTACAATGAGCAGTTCTTC; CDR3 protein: CASSSYSTYNEQFF
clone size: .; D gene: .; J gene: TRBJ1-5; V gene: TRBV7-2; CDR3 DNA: TGTGCCAGCAGCTTTGGGGAAGGACGGTATAGCAATCAGCCCCAGCATTTT; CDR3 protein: CASSFGEGRYSNQPQHF
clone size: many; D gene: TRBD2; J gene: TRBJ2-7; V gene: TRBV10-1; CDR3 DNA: TGCGCCAGCAGCCCGGGACTAGCGGCCTACGAGCAGTACTTC; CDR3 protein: CASSPGLAAYEQYF
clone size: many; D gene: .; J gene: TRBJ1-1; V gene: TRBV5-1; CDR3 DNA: TGCGCCAGCAGCCAGACGAGAGGGAACACTGAAGCTTTCTTT; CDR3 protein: CASSQTRGNTEAFF
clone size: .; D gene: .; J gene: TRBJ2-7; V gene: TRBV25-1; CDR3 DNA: TGTGCCAGCAGTGAATGGTGCAGGGGTTTTCGGTCGGACGAGCAGTACTTC; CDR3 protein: CASSEWCRGFRSDEQYF
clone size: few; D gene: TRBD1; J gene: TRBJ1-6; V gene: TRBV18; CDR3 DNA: TGTGCCAGCTCAGGGACAGATAATTCACCCCTCCACTTT; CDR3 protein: CASSGTDNSPLHF
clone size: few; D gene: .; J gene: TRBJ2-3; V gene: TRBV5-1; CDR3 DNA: TGCGCCAGCAGCACACAGGGGGGGAGCATCGATACGCAGTATTTT; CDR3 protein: CASSTQGGSIDTQYF
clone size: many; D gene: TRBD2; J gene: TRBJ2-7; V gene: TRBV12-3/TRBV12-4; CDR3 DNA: TGTGCCAGCAGCCTTAGCGGGGGCCGCTCCTACGAGCAGTACTTC; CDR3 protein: CASSLSGGRSYEQYF
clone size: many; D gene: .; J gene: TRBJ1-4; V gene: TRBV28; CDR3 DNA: TGTGCCAGCAGAATGGGGTCAACTAATGAAAAACTGTTTTTT; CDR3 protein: CASRMGSTNEKLFF
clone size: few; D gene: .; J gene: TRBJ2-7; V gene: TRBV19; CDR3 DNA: TGTGCCAGTAGTATGCGTGGGACATCCCTCTTGGAGCAGTACTTC; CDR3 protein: CASSMRGTSLLEQYF
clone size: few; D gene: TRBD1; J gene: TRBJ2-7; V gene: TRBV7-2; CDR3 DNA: TGTGCCAGCAGCTTCACAACAGGGGGCGAGCAGTACTTC; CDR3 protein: CASSFTTGGEQYF
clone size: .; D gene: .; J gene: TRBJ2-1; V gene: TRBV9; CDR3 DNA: TGTGCCAGCAGCGTAGCGGGGGCGGTCAATGAGCAGTTCTTC; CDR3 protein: CASSVAGAVNEQFF
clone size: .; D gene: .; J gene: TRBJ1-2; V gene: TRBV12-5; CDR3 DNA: TGTGCTAGTGACTCCGGGACGGACTATGGCTACACCTTC; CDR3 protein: CASDSGTDYGYTF
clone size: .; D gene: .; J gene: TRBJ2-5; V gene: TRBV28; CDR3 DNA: TGTGCCTCCTGCATTAACAGGGCTTGGTGGGAGACCCAGTACTTC; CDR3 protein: CASCINRAWWETQYF
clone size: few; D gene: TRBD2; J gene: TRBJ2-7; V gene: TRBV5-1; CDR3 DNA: TGCGCCAGCAGCCTAACGACTAGCGGGGGGGAGCAGTACTTC; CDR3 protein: CASSLTTSGGEQYF
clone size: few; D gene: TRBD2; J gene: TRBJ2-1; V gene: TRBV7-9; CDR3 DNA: TGTGCCAGCCACGGGATAGCGGGGGTTGAGCAGTTCTTC; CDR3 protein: CASHGIAGVEQFF
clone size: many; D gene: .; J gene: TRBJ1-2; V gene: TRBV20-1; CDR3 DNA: TGCAGTGCTAGAAGCCCAAGGGACGGTGGCTACACCTTC; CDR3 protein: CSARSPRDGGYTF
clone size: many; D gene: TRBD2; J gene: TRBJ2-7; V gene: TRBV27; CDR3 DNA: TGTGCTACCGGCCGACTAGCGGGTTCATACGAGCAGTACTTC; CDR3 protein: CATGRLAGSYEQYF